The clone carrying this T cell receptor (beta chain) was detected a few times. The CDR3 is 12 amino acids. V was clipped by 2 bases and J by 4 bases, with 2 bases between them. The germline CDR1 and CDR2 sequences are SGHDN and FVKESK. These data are taken from a study of blood T cell repertoires in COVID-19. Across the study: Acute and convalescent COVID-19 samples came from the United States, Italy and Spain. Sample material is recorded as cDNA or gDNA derived from T cells, B-cell-depleted T cells, or PBMCs.

How the authors handled the data: Cell counts per sample came from amplifying reference gene primers. The method was immunoSEQ multiplex PCR; TCRdb's version includes in-frame clones alone and lacks a portion of them. Clonal size and the V and J genes are those of that table, whereas D and trimming came from the DNA. Of approximately 150,000 clones in the sample, 70% to 90% were seen once. This sequence was found in a man aged 35-49 years with acute or convalescent COVID-19. Material: peripheral blood. The chain recombines TRBV14 with TRBJ2-2, with unresolved D. DNA of the CDR3: TGTGCCAGCAGCCAACGCACCGGGGAGCTGTTTTTT. Its translation is CASSQRTGELFF.